This TCR beta chain emerged from a study of blood T cell repertoires in COVID-19. The wider study: The samples span acute and convalescent COVID-19 from the United States, Italy and Spain. PBMCs, B-cell-depleted T cells, or T cells provided the cDNA or gDNA that made up the material.

This CDR3 is 14 amino acids long. V dropped 0 bases and J dropped 5 bases, with 14 bases sitting between them. Germline assignment: CDR1 GTSNPN and CDR2 SVGIG (reference sequence). How the authors handled the data: Amplification of reference gene primers was used by the study to estimate nucleated cell counts. Data came from immunoSEQ multiplex PCR; TCRdb stores just in-frame clones and leaves some out. V, J and clone size are those of that table, while D and trimming were read from the DNA. The top ten hold around 14% of the sample, which has 35,000 to 55,000 clones, 70% to 90% seen once. The clonotype comes from a woman between 65 and 79 years old in a cohort sampled during active COVID-19. This chain joins TRBV30 and TRBJ2-7; D gene uncertain. Specimen: peripheral blood. CDR3 region: CAWSVEVRSDEQYF. CDR3 bases: TGTGCCTGGAGTGTAGAGGTAAGGTCGGACGAGCAGTACTTC.